Shown below are 21 T cell receptor beta chains from a single sample sequenced in a study of radiotherapy plus CTLA-4 blockade in lung cancer. The repertoire was sequenced with immunoSEQ multiplex PCR; TCRdb's copy has only in-frame clones and lacks some. The sample has approximately 89,000 clones; 60% to 85% are singletons. Source: peripheral blood, taken from a patient treated with radiotherapy plus ipilimumab. All receptors come from a human donor with non-small cell lung cancer who had a partial response to radiotherapy plus ipilimumab. Some clones in this sample may be carry-over from other donors' samples.

The chain employs TRBV2 and TRBJ2-5; possible D gene TRBD2, 6 bases. V shed 6 bases and J shed 2 bases, with 10 bases lying between them. In germline, CDR1 is SNHLY, CDR2 FYNNEI. The CDR3 length is 13 residues. The CDR3 bases are TGTGCCAGCAGCGGACTACTTCAAGAGACCCAGTACTTC. It codes for CASSGLLQETQYF.

This chain joins TRBV4-1 and TRBJ2-5; 11 nucleotides match TRBD2. The DNA matches TRBJ2-7 better at its end, which makes the J call doubtful. CDR1 is MGHRA, CDR2 YSYEKL, per germline. This CDR3 is built from 14 residues. The CDR3 reads CASSKLAGVHEQYF. Written as DNA, the CDR3 is TGCGCCAGCAGCAAACTAGCGGGAGTTCACGAGCAGTACTTC.

This chain joins TRBV28 and TRBJ1-1; D is possibly TRBD1 (6 bases). CDR3 length: 13 amino acids. Germline CDR1 and CDR2: MDHEN and SYDVKM. Trimming took off 6 bases at V and 2 bases at J, with 10 bases between the two ends. The CDR3 nucleotides read TGTGCCAGCAGGCGACAGGTTAACACTGAAGCTTTCTTT. It yields the protein CASRRQVNTEAFF. Complete variable domain (other parts from reference TRBV28 and TRBJ1-1): DVKVTQSSRYLVKRTGEKVFLECVQDMDHENMFWYRQDPGLGLRLIYFSYDVKMKEKGDIPEGYSVSREKKERFSLILESASTNQTSMYLCASRRQVNTEAFFGQGTRLTVV.

The chain joins TRBV12-2 to TRBJ1-2; no DNA check was done on the table's D call, TRBD1. TRBV12-2 is a pseudogene. CDR3 size: 16 residues. CDR3 protein: CASRLSQDRDNYGYTF. DNA for the CDR3: TGTGCAAGTCGCTTATCCCAGGACAGGGATAACTATGGCTACACCTTC.

The chain couples TRBV11-2 to TRBJ1-2, with TRBD1 as a possible D gene (6 bases). Germline V CDR1 and CDR2: SGHAT, FQNNGV. The ends were cut back, 4 bases at V and 1 base at J, with 10 bases in the middle. The CDR3 loop spans 14 amino acids. CDR3 nucleotide sequence: TGTGCCAGCAGCTGGACAGCCCTTAACTATGGCTACACCTTC. It codes for CASSWTALNYGYTF.

The chain combines TRBV23-1 with TRBJ2-1, with a weak D call TRBD1 (5 bases). TRBV23-1 is marked as an open reading frame, function uncertain. CDR3 size: 15 residues. V lost 6 bases, J lost 8 bases, and 20 bases lay in between. CDR3: CASRRPGPIGDEQFF. CDR3 in DNA: TGCGCCAGCAGACGACCCGGGCCAATAGGGGATGAGCAGTTCTTC.

V is TRBV6-5 and J is TRBJ2-2; 9 nucleotides match TRBD2. This CDR3 region has 15 residues. The V gene end was trimmed by 6 bases and the J gene end by 0 bases; junction bases not matched to a gene: 2. Germline CDR1 is MNHEY and CDR2 is SVGAGI. Written as DNA, the CDR3 is TGTGCCAGCAGAGAGCGGGGGGCGAACACCGGGGAGCTGTTTTTT. Translation: CASRERGANTGELFF.

This clone has more than one count but fewer than ten. The rearrangement links TRBV6-5 to TRBJ2-7; the match to TRBD1 covers 9 bases. Germline loops: CDR1 MNHEY, CDR2 SVGAGI. After removal of 7 bases from V and 1 base from J, the junction contained 2 bases not matched to a gene. This CDR3 is built from 13 residues. CDR3 in amino acids: CASKGQGSYEQYF. CDR3 nucleotide sequence: TGTGCCAGCAAAGGACAGGGGTCCTACGAGCAGTACTTC.

The rearrangement links TRBV19 to TRBJ1-5, with 9 bases that match TRBD1. V was pared by 9 bases and J by 3 bases, with 12 bases of the junction left unmatched. CDR3 length: 16 amino acids. Germline CDR1 LNHDA, CDR2 SQIVND (reference sequence). The CDR3 coding sequence is TGTGCCAGCCGAAGGGGCCGGACAGGGGACAATCAGCCCCAGCATTTT. Its translation is CASRRGRTGDNQPQHF.

The chain has TRBV19 and TRBJ1-2; 9 nucleotides line up with TRBD1. V dropped 3 bases and J dropped 7; count of bases not matched to a gene: 6. Germline-derived CDR1 and CDR2 are LNHDA and SQIVND (reference sequence). The CDR3 extends over 14 amino acids. CDR3 nucleotide sequence: TGTGCCAGTAGTATGGGGGACAGGGTTCGTGGCTACACCTTC. Its protein product is CASSMGDRVRGYTF.

Here the CDR3 DNA reads TGTGCCACCAGCAGAGCTTATCCGGGACAGGGTGTTCAGCCCCAGCATTTT. This sequence encodes CATSRAYPGQGVQPQHF. J is TRBJ1-5 and V is TRBV15, with 9 bases fitting TRBD1. J gave up 6 bases and V 1 base, and 10 bases lay outside the gene matches. The germline V gene encodes CDR1 LNHNV and CDR2 YYDKDF (reference sequence). CDR3 length: 17 residues.

The V gene is TRBV5-4, the J gene TRBJ1-1, with D possibly matching TRBD1 (5 bases). V lost 6 bases and J 5 bases, leaving 17 bases between the germline ends. Germline-derived CDR1 and CDR2 are SGHNT and YYREEE (reference sequence). This CDR3 has 14 residues. CDR3 sequence: CASTRKGVGTEAFF. The CDR3 DNA follows: TGTGCCAGCACAAGGAAAGGGGTAGGGACTGAAGCTTTCTTT.

The rearrangement links TRBV6-6 to TRBJ2-5; D is possibly TRBD2 (6 bases). V lost 2 bases to trimming and J lost 4 bases, with 17 bases between them. CDR1 MNHNY and CDR2 SVGAGI come from the germline V gene (reference sequence). The CDR3 length is 16 residues. In DNA, the CDR3 is TGTGCCAGCAGTTACCCCGGGCGGGGCGGCATAGAGACCCAGTACTTC. Translated, it gives CASSYPGRGGIETQYF.

This clone was observed a handful of times. This sequence joins TRBV4-2 and TRBJ1-4; 10 bases agree with TRBD1. V was clipped by 5 bases and J by 7 bases; unmatched bases: 7. CDR3 length: 15 amino acids. From germline, CDR1 is LGHNA and CDR2 YNFKEQ. The CDR3 region is CASSIRQGAGEKLFF. The CDR3, as DNA: TGTGCCAGCAGCATCCGACAGGGGGCGGGTGAAAAACTGTTTTTT.

The rearrangement uses TRBV7-9 and TRBJ2-6; 13 positions match TRBD2. The V gene's germline CDR1 is SEHNR and CDR2 FQNEAQ (reference sequence). CDR3 length: 18 amino acids. With 4 bases clipped from V and 0 bases from J, the junction kept 3 bases outside the gene matches. CDR3 in amino acids: CASSSRTSGSSGANVLTF. The CDR3 DNA follows: TGTGCCAGCAGCTCCAGGACTAGCGGGAGCTCTGGGGCCAACGTCCTGACTTTC.

The chain recombines TRBV5-5 with TRBJ1-5; 12 bases agree with TRBD1. The CDR3 runs 19 residues. Germline CDR1 is SGHKS and CDR2 is YYEKEE (reference sequence). Unmatched junction bases numbered 16, after V lost 4 bases and J lost 5 bases. The CDR3 is CASSPFGSRDRGLYQPQHF. The CDR3 DNA reads TGTGCCAGCAGCCCCTTCGGCTCGAGGGACAGGGGGCTTTATCAGCCCCAGCATTTT.

The rearrangement joins TRBV28 to TRBJ2-2, with a tentative D call TRBD1 (6 bases). This CDR3 comprises 15 residues. Trimming took off 5 bases at V and 4 bases at J, with 14 bases between the two ends. Germline values: CDR1 MDHEN, CDR2 SYDVKM. The chain's CDR3 is CASSRQGGGTGELFF. The CDR3 DNA sequence: TGTGCCAGCAGTCGCCAAGGGGGTGGCACCGGGGAGCTGTTTTTT.

This clone was detected only a few times. The chain couples TRBV18 to TRBJ2-7; no definite D call. The germline gives CDR1 KGHSH, CDR2 LQKENI. Trimming cost V 5 bases and J 0 bases, with 5 bases left between them. The CDR3 runs 12 residues. In nucleotides, the CDR3 is TGTGCCAGCTCAACGAGCTCCTACGAGCAGTACTTC. It codes for CASSTSSYEQYF.

V is TRBV2 and J is TRBJ2-7; 12 bases map to TRBD2. This CDR3 is built from 13 residues. Losses at the gene ends were 9 bases for V and 3 bases for J; bases not matched to a gene: 3. Germline V gene sequence: CDR1 SNHLY, CDR2 FYNNEI. The CDR3 DNA sequence: TGTGCCAGTTCGACTAGCGGGGGCTACGAGCAGTACTTC. Translated, it gives CASSTSGGYEQYF. Drawing the rest from reference TRBV2 and TRBJ2-7, the complete variable domain is EPEVTQTPSHQVTQMGQEVILRCVPISNHLYFYWYRQILGQKVEFLVSFYNNEISEKSEIFDDQFSVERPDGSNFTLKIRSTKLEDSAMYFCASSTSGGYEQYFGPGTRLTVT.

J is TRBJ2-3 and V is TRBV27; D remains unclear. The germline V gene has CDR1 MNHEY and CDR2 SMNVEV (reference sequence). The V end was cut by 5 bases, the J end by 1 base, with 10 bases between. The CDR3 runs to 14 residues. This CDR3 is CASSLRLGTDTQYF. The DNA for the CDR3 is TGTGCCAGCAGTCTACGACTGGGCACAGATACGCAGTATTTT.

The genes are TRBV7-2 and TRBJ2-4; TRBD1 aligns across 7 bases. CDR3 length: 13 amino acids. Germline values: CDR1 SGHTA, CDR2 FQGNSA. Trimming cost V 0 bases and J 7 bases; bases outside gene matches: 0. The CDR3 here is CASSLAQGNIQYF. CDR3 sequence (DNA): TGTGCCAGCAGCTTAGCACAGGGGAACATTCAGTACTTC.